The following is a TCR beta chain sequence with its context. What it binds is unknown. After constant-region reverse-primer amplification, full-length variable regions underwent semi-nested PCR with Nested Universal Primer A. TCRdb recomputed calls from the 5' RACE reads with MiXCR, one row per CDR3 protein. The profile shows around 6,200 distinct CDR3 sequences, nearly 60% of them singletons. Naive CD4+ T cells were purified with Tregs depleted by CD25. Losses at the gene ends were 5 bases for V and 1 base for J; bases not matched to a gene: 4. This CDR3 region has 13 residues. Germline V gene lookup returns CDR1 SQVTM and CDR2 ANQGSEA. Study-level points and caveats: In terms of TCR gene usage, tumor memory CD4+ T cells clustered together with blood and lymph node memory CD4+ cells, as well as with lymph node naive CD4+ cells.

The V gene is TRBV29-1, the J gene TRBJ1-2, with TRBD1 identical over 7 bases. The TCR was taken from a female donor with breast cancer. Sequencing was performed on naive CD4+ T cells sorted from blood. This sample's subset: naive CD4+ T cells, CD4+CD45RA+CD25-. CDR3 bases: TGCAGCGTTAGGCCAGGGGGTAACTATGGCTACACCTTC. Its translation: CSVRPGGNYGYTF.